The T cell receptor beta chain described here comes from a study of blood T cells in healthy people across ages. At least 7 million PBMCs were isolated per sample. With a J-beta primer mix and a sample-barcoded 5' primer, a second PCR ran roughly 6 to 12 cycles. The template-switch adaptor, which had 12 random nucleotides, put a tag on each cDNA molecule. Individual samples furnished no less than 3 million CDR3-containing paired-end reads apiece. TCRdb reanalysed the 5' RACE reads using MiXCR and keeps one entry per CDR3 protein. Of about 1,800,000 distinct CDR3 sequences in the sample, roughly 30% were seen once. Only a few counts were recorded for this clonotype. Its specificity is not known. General study results and limits: Both higher diversity and more naive CD4+ cells marked long-lived donors when set against aged donors.

The CDR3 loop spans 16 amino acids. Germline V gene data show CDR1 as GTSNPN and CDR2 as SVGIG (reference sequence). Trimming took 1 base from V and 4 from J; bases not matched to a gene: 8. The clonotype was recovered from a woman under 40 in good health. This chain joins TRBV30 and TRBJ1-4; 8 bases are shared with TRBD1. The sequenced sample consisted of blood. The CDR3 sequence is CAWSAPRTGLNEKLFF. CDR3 nucleotide sequence: TGTGCCTGGAGTGCCCCCCGGACAGGGCTTAATGAAAAACTGTTTTTT.